This T cell receptor beta chain was recovered during a study of blood T cell repertoires in COVID-19. The repertoire was sequenced with immunoSEQ multiplex PCR; TCRdb's copy has only in-frame clones and lacks some. The table includes approximately 330,000 clones, roughly 90% detected once. CDR1 and CDR2 (germline): SGHTA, FQGNSA. The CDR3 loop spans 13 amino acids. Germline trimming cut 3 bases from V and 3 bases from J; bases unmatched to any gene: 2. Patients in Seattle were enrolled during active infection, then followed longitudinally. Sequenced sample: peripheral blood. The TCR comes from a man aged 30 to 39 with COVID-19, enrolled during active disease. The gene calls are TRBV7-2 and TRBJ2-7, with TRBD1 identical over 7 bases. Written as DNA, the CDR3 is TGTGCCAGCAGCTTCGACAGGGACTACGAGCAGTACTTC. Translating it yields CASSFDRDYEQYF.